This is a list of T cell receptor beta chains from one sample in a study of blood T cell repertoires in COVID-19. This table comes from immunoSEQ multiplex PCR, and its TCRdb copy is limited to in-frame clones, with some not included. The sample has around 100,000 clones, more than 65% seen once. Sequencing used peripheral blood. The receptors originated from a woman aged 70-85 years with acute or convalescent COVID-19. Both conserved end residues are part of each CDR3. A D gene is named only where the DNA matches it firmly. Only part of the rows carry a size: once, few, many, or a class if the clone is expanded.

j_call,d_call,clone_size,v_call,cdr3_aa,cdr3_nt
TRBJ2-7,TRBD1,-,TRBV5-1,CASQQGINDEQYF,TGCGCCAGTCAACAGGGGATTAACGACGAGCAGTACTTC
TRBJ2-3,-,-,TRBV10-3,CAISESRGRGTDTQYF,TGTGCCATCAGTGAGTCGCGGGGGCGCGGCACAGATACGCAGTATTTT
TRBJ1-2,-,few,TRBV7-9,CASSSREGGYTF,TGTGCCAGCAGTTCTAGGGAGGGCGGCTACACCTTC
TRBJ1-1,-,-,TRBV5-1,CASSLANLNTEAFF,TGCGCCAGCAGCTTGGCTAACCTTAACACTGAAGCTTTCTTT
TRBJ2-2,TRBD2,once,TRBV7-8,CASNRPGLAANTGELFF,TGTGCCAGCAACCGTCCGGGACTAGCCGCGAACACCGGGGAGCTGTTTTTT
TRBJ2-1,TRBD2,-,TRBV5-1,CASSLDAGGTYNEQFF,TGCGCCAGCAGCTTGGATGCGGGGGGAACCTACAATGAGCAGTTCTTC
TRBJ1-2,-,-,TRBV7-2,CASSFRDKERGYTF,TGTGCCAGCAGCTTCCGGGACAAAGAGCGGGGCTACACCTTC
TRBJ2-1,TRBD2,-,TRBV19,CASTALAGGFNEQFF,TGTGCCAGTACTGCACTAGCGGGGGGATTTAATGAGCAGTTCTTC
TRBJ1-2,-,-,TRBV5-1,CASWNEGAKGYTF,TGCGCCAGCTGGAACGAGGGCGCAAAAGGCTACACCTTC
TRBJ1-1,-,-,TRBV7-3,CASSLTEGRTEAFF,TGTGCCAGCAGCTTAACTGAAGGGAGGACTGAAGCTTTCTTT
TRBJ2-2,-,-,TRBV18,CASSPLTGFPGELFF,TGTGCCAGCTCACCACTTACAGGGTTCCCCGGGGAGCTGTTTTTT
TRBJ1-2,TRBD1,-,TRBV6-5,CASSPGQGHYGYTF,TGTGCCAGCAGTCCAGGACAGGGACACTATGGCTACACCTTC
TRBJ2-5,-,-,TRBV6-1,CASSEVRQETQYF,TGTGCCAGCAGTGAAGTTAGACAAGAGACCCAGTACTTC
TRBJ2-1,TRBD1,-,TRBV3-1/TRBV3-2,CASSLSRTGGNEQFF,TGTGCCAGCAGCCTCTCCCGGACAGGGGGTAATGAGCAGTTCTTC
TRBJ2-5,TRBD2,few,TRBV30,CASEPGLAGAGETQYF,TGTGCCTCCGAGCCGGGACTAGCGGGGGCGGGCGAGACCCAGTACTTC
TRBJ2-5,TRBD2,-,TRBV7-9,CASSPVLAGGAQTQYF,TGTGCCAGCAGCCCAGTGCTAGCGGGGGGGGCACAGACCCAGTACTTC
TRBJ2-5,TRBD2,-,TRBV12-5,CAAGGTNQETQYF,TGTGCCGCGGGGGGCACTAACCAAGAGACCCAGTACTTC
TRBJ2-1,TRBD2,-,TRBV7-8,CASSPAGRGVGNEQFF,TGTGCCAGCAGCCCAGCGGGGCGGGGGGTAGGGAATGAGCAGTTCTTC
TRBJ1-2,-,-,TRBV27,CASSGSRGDYAGYTF,TGTGCCAGCAGCGGCAGTCGGGGGGATTATGCTGGCTACACCTTC
TRBJ2-2,-,-,TRBV18,CASSPQVSSGVNTGELFF,TGTGCCAGCTCACCACAAGTCAGTAGCGGTGTGAACACCGGGGAGCTGTTTTTT
TRBJ2-5,TRBD2,few,TRBV5-4,CASSPEPGLAGGETQYF,TGTGCCAGCAGCCCAGAACCCGGACTAGCGGGGGGCGAGACCCAGTACTTC
TRBJ2-1,-,few,TRBV5-8,CASSRDFLYNEQFF,TGTGCCAGCAGCCGGGACTTCCTATACAATGAGCAGTTCTTC
TRBJ1-5,-,-,TRBV4-1,CASSQRGHSNQPQHF,TGCGCCAGCAGCCAACGGGGACATAGCAATCAGCCCCAGCATTTT
TRBJ2-3,-,few,TRBV27,CASSRGTSTDTQYF,TGTGCCAGCAGTCGAGGGACTAGCACAGATACGCAGTATTTT
TRBJ1-1,TRBD1,-,TRBV30,CAWSRGPGTEAFF,TGTGCCTGGAGCAGGGGGCCGGGCACTGAAGCTTTCTTT
TRBJ2-3,TRBD1,-,TRBV18,CASSQSRTGGDTQYF,TGTGCCAGCTCGCAATCCCGGACAGGGGGAGATACGCAGTATTTT
TRBJ1-1,TRBD1,-,TRBV2,CASRGQGVTEAFF,TGTGCCAGCAGGGGACAGGGGGTCACTGAAGCTTTCTTT